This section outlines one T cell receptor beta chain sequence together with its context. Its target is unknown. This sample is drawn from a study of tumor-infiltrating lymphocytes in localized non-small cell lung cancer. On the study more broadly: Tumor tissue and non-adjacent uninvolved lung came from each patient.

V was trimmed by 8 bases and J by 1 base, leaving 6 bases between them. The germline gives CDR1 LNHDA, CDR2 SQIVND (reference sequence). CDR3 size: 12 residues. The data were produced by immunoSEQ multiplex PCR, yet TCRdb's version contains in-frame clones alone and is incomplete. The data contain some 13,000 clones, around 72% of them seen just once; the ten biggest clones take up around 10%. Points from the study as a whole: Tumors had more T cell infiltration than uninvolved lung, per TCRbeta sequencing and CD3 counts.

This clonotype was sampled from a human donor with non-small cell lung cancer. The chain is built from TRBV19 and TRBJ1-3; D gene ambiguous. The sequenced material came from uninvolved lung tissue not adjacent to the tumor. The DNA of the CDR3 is TGTGCCAGTGCCACTTCTGGAAACACCATATATTTT. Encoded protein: CASATSGNTIYF.